This T cell receptor (beta chain) was documented in a study of regulatory T cells in long-lasting Graves disease. On the study more broadly: Graves' cases, newly diagnosed, had used antithyroid drugs under 3 months.

V lost 8 bases and J 10 bases, leaving 15 bases between the germline ends. The CDR3 sequence is 13 residues long. This clonotype was recorded many times. Relying on iRepertoire HTBI primers and Arm-PCR of CDR3 regions, the team built TCR beta libraries. A single record per CDR3 protein comes from TCRdb applying MiXCR to the multiplex PCR reads. The table includes roughly 500,000 distinct CDR3 sequences, approximately 12% detected once. The time point: newly diagnosed GD, antithyroid drugs for less than 3 months. Isolated PBMC RNA provided the starting material for the TCR library. These data were also filed under a second study, of T cells in Graves' hyperthyroidism and ophthalmopathy.

This material consisted of peripheral blood mononuclear cells (PBMCs), taken at new diagnosis, from a patient treated with antithyroid drugs. This rearrangement joins TRBV12-3 or TRBV12-4 to TRBJ1-6; maybe TRBD1 (6 bases). The sequence derives from a man aged 25-40 years with Graves disease. DNA for the CDR3: TGTGCCAGCGTAAGGGGGGGCGGCTCACCCCTCCACTTT. This sequence encodes CASVRGGGSPLHF.